This TCR beta chain was obtained from a study of spatial heterogeneity in lung cancer. About the study: Fewer alpha-chain than beta-chain sequences were consistently detected. Combinations of a unique TCR and a UMI were tallied in raw reads, and on average each appeared more than ten times.

In its sample, this clonotype is medium-sized (0.01 to 0.1%). The library was designed around alpha chains, so this beta chain is a stray read whose abundance carries little weight. Time point described: sample taken at primary tumor resection. The study sequenced unsorted whole RNA from tumor, nontumor lung or frozen PBMC. The donors were 72 patients with non-small cell lung cancer that was early-stage and untreated. Every individual TCR cDNA molecule carried its own unique molecular identifier, which allowed correction of PCR and sequencing errors. TCRdb analysed the 5' RACE reads with MiXCR anew, one entry per CDR3 protein. The repertoire holds a few thousand distinct CDR3 sequences, with about 9.1% as singletons. The junction had 11 bases not matched to a gene; V was cut back by 1 base and J by 3 bases. Germline CDR1 and CDR2: SGDLS and YYNGEE. The CDR3 length is 19 residues.

This chain links TRBV9 with TRBJ2-6; 9 bases are a match to TRBD1. The material was normal lung tissue next to the tumor, obtained at surgery. This receptor was obtained from a male donor with early-stage non-small cell lung cancer. CDR3 amino acids: CASSVTPRRTGVGANVLTF. CDR3 bases: TGTGCCAGCAGCGTAACTCCCCGCAGGACAGGGGTTGGGGCCAACGTCCTGACTTTC.